This T cell receptor beta chain was identified during a study of Ad26.COV2.S vaccination and SARS-CoV-2 variants. Clones were read by immunoSEQ multiplex PCR, and TCRdb kept only the in-frame ones, dropping some. Of about 420,000 clones listed, around 89% are singletons. Treatment meaning: over 15 received Ad26.COV2.S at low or high dose, single or two shots; roughly five received placebo; per-sample allocation not given. The samples date from day 63 after the first vaccine or placebo injection. An adult aged 18-55 years in Boston served as the donor. An Ad26 vector expressing Wuhan-strain SARS-CoV-2 spike constituted the vaccine. V was clipped by 10 bases and J by 2 bases, with 13 bases between them. The CDR3 contains 12 residues. The germline gives CDR1 SGHTS, CDR2 YDEGEE.

J is TRBJ2-7 and V is TRBV5-8; either TRBD1 or TRBD2 may fit D (5 bases each). Sequences were derived from peripheral blood, sampled in a trial of Ad26.COV2.S vaccine versus placebo. The sequence came from a person aged 18-60 years who received the Ad26.COV2.S COVID-19 vaccine or a placebo. CDR3 nucleotides: TGTGCCGGGGCCGGAGGAGCCTACGAGCAGTACTTC. Translating it yields CAGAGGAYEQYF.